Listed here is a single T cell receptor beta chain. No antigen is known for it. Libraries were made from TCR beta cDNA, and they carried unique molecular identifiers. TCRdb reprocessed the PCR reads via MiXCR and lists one record per CDR3 protein. The table lists approximately 660,000 distinct CDR3 sequences, over 45% of them singletons, with 10% to 12% in the top ten. This entry belongs to a study of post-analysis software for immune sequencing data. Study-wide findings and caveats: The study found TRBV5-6, TRBV5-1 and TRBV20-1 among a few TRBV segments more frequent in patients than controls.

V dropped 1 base and J dropped 2; count of bases not matched to a gene: 16. The CDR3 spans 19 residues. Germline V gene data show CDR1 as DFQATT and CDR2 as SNEGSKA (reference sequence). The chain combines TRBV20-1 with TRBJ2-5, with TRBD1 identical over 10 bases. The clonotype comes from a girl aged 2 to 10 with multiple sclerosis. Sequencing used blood. CDR3 in amino acids: CSARVALGQGHITQETQYF. CDR3 coding DNA: TGCAGTGCTAGAGTAGCTTTGGGACAGGGGCATATCACTCAAGAGACCCAGTACTTC.